What follows are 17 T cell receptor beta chains derived from one specimen sequenced in a study of shared clonotypes between healthy human individuals. Method: immunoSEQ multiplex PCR; TCRdb's copy keeps in-frame clones and lacks some. The sample consists of about 1.1 million clones, 77% of them appearing once. Sequencing input: memory CD4+ T cells from PBMCs. Indicated subset: CD45RA-negative fraction. These receptor sequences come from a man between 18 and 29 years old in good health. Some clones in this sample may be carry-over from other donors' samples.

The rearrangement links TRBV7-2 to TRBJ2-7, with 12 positions matching TRBD2. CDR3 length: 18 amino acids. The J segment lost 2 bases and the V segment lost 1 base, leaving 9 bases of the junction unmatched. Germline-derived CDR1 and CDR2 are SGHTA and FQGNSA. This CDR3 reads CASSLGGVASGRAYEQYF. In nucleotides, the CDR3 is TGTGCCAGCAGCTTAGGAGGAGTAGCTAGCGGGAGGGCCTACGAGCAGTACTTC.

The chain is built from TRBV7-2 and TRBJ2-1; 8 bases line up with TRBD1. The CDR3 runs 15 residues. V lost 6 bases, J lost 4 bases, and 8 bases stayed unmatched. CDR1 and CDR2 from the germline V gene are SGHTA and FQGNSA. The CDR3, as DNA: TGTGCCAGCAGTCTGACAGGGGACGTATACAATGAGCAGTTCTTC. Translating gives CASSLTGDVYNEQFF.

The chain links TRBV7-3 to TRBJ2-3, with TRBD2 identical over 9 bases. The length of the CDR3 is 14 residues. With 3 bases clipped from V and 5 bases from J, the junction kept 3 bases outside the gene matches. Per the germline V gene, CDR1 is SGHTA and CDR2 is FQGTGA. The CDR3 here is CASSLGLAVDTQYF. The DNA of the CDR3 is TGTGCCAGCAGCTTGGGACTAGCAGTAGATACGCAGTATTTT.

The chain uses TRBV5-1 and TRBJ2-5; no clear D gene. Germline V CDR1 and CDR2: SGHRS, YFSETQ. The CDR3 totals 13 residues. V was pared by 2 bases and J by 4 bases, with 9 bases between. The CDR3 spells CASSFPGGETQYF. For the CDR3, the DNA is TGCGCCAGCAGCTTCCCGGGCGGAGAGACCCAGTACTTC.

This clone occurred a few times. The J gene is TRBJ2-1, the V gene TRBV11-3, with D perhaps TRBD2 (6 bases). Trimming took off 2 bases at V and 7 bases at J, with 12 bases between the two ends. This CDR3 region has 14 residues. Germline lookup yields CDR1 SGHNT and CDR2 YENEEA. CDR3 bases: TGTGCCAGCAGCTTAATTGGGGCGGGGAATGAGCAGTTCTTC. As protein: CASSLIGAGNEQFF.

This clone was counted only a few times. This rearrangement joins TRBV7-6 to TRBJ1-1; no clear D gene. The CDR3 is 13 amino acids. Trimming took off 3 bases at V and 1 base at J, with 6 bases between the two ends. The germline gives CDR1 SGHVS, CDR2 FNYEAQ. CDR3 residues: CASSLAGNTEAFF. The CDR3 DNA follows: TGTGCCAGCAGCTTGGCGGGGAACACTGAAGCTTTCTTT.

With regard to this clone: An end of the junction does not agree with germline; a read error may underlie this. The chain couples TRBV7-7 to TRBJ2-1; the D gene is possibly TRBD2 (5 bases). The germline V gene encodes CDR1 SSHAT and CDR2 FNYEAQ (reference sequence). The CDR3 extends over 16 amino acids. The DNA for the CDR3 is TGTGCTAGCAGCGGAAGCCCCTCAGTAGACTACAATGAGCAGTTCTTC. Protein sequence: CASSGSPSVDYNEQFF.

The chain uses TRBV11-3 and TRBJ2-1; perhaps TRBD2 as D (6 bases). Germline V gene data show CDR1 as SGHNT and CDR2 as YENEEA. Trimming left V 3 bases short and J 0 bases short, with 9 bases between. This CDR3 has 15 residues. The CDR3 sequence is CASSLRGYSYNEQFF. The CDR3 DNA sequence: TGTGCCAGCAGCTTGCGGGGTTACTCCTACAATGAGCAGTTCTTC.

CDR3 nucleotides: TGTGCCACTGGGACAGGGAGGGCCACTGAAGCTTTCTTT. It translates to CATGTGRATEAFF. The chain recombines TRBV5-4 with TRBJ1-1; 9 bases align to TRBD1. Trimming took 9 bases from V and 4 from J; bases not matched to a gene: 7. Germline V lookup: CDR1 SGHNT, CDR2 YYREEE (reference sequence). There are 13 residues in the CDR3.

In DNA form, the CDR3 reads TGTGCCAGCTCCTCCTTTGGGGGCAATAACTATGGCTACACCTTC. Translation: CASSSFGGNNYGYTF. This chain links TRBV18 with TRBJ1-2, with D possibly TRBD1 on 6 matching bases. V shed 6 bases and J shed 1 base, with 15 bases lying between them. CDR3 length equals 15 residues. Germline CDR1 reads KGHSH; CDR2 reads LQKENI.

CDR3 bases: TGTGCCAGCAGCCGACAGGGAAATCAGCCCCAGCATTTT. It translates to CASSRQGNQPQHF. The V call is TRBV2, the J call TRBJ1-5, with TRBD1 identical over 7 bases. The CDR3 extends over 13 amino acids. The J segment lost 4 bases and the V segment lost 6 bases, leaving 3 bases of the junction unmatched. In germline, CDR1 is SNHLY, CDR2 FYNNEI.

This CDR3 is CASSPAGHGTYEQYF. The DNA for the CDR3 is TGTGCCAGTAGTCCCGCGGGACACGGCACCTACGAGCAGTACTTC. The rearrangement joins TRBV19 to TRBJ2-7, with D perhaps TRBD1 or TRBD2 (6 bases each). CDR3 length: 15 amino acids. CDR1 and CDR2 from the germline V gene are LNHDA and SQIVND (reference sequence). Trimming removed 5 bases from V and 2 bases from J, with 16 bases in between.

V gene TRBV5-1 combines with J gene TRBJ2-7, with D perhaps matching TRBD1 or TRBD2 (5 bases each). This CDR3 spans 15 amino acids. Trimming took off 2 bases at V and 4 bases at J, with 16 bases between the two ends. Germline lookup yields CDR1 SGHRS and CDR2 YFSETQ. CDR3 region: CASSFTEGRAYEQYF. CDR3 bases: TGCGCCAGCAGCTTTACAGAGGGCAGGGCTTACGAGCAGTACTTC.

The chain has TRBV6-9 and TRBJ2-6; tentatively, D is TRBD2 (5 bases). The CDR3 has 15 residues. Germline V gives CDR1 MNHGY, CDR2 SVAAGI. Trimming removed 4 bases from V and 0 bases from J, with 7 bases in between. The CDR3 reads CASSCGHSGANVLTF. The CDR3 nucleotides read TGTGCCAGCAGTTGCGGGCACTCTGGGGCCAACGTCCTGACTTTC.

The CDR3 region has the DNA TGTGCCAGTACTATCGGGGCCCGAACAGGTGAAGCTTTCTTT. Residues: CASTIGARTGEAFF. V usage is TRBV28 and J usage is TRBJ1-1; D is possibly TRBD1 (5 bases). Germline CDR1 MDHEN, CDR2 SYDVKM. V gave up 9 bases and J gave up 7 bases, with 21 bases separating them. There are 14 residues in the CDR3.

The gene calls are TRBV6-6 and TRBJ2-7; D possibly uses TRBD1 or TRBD2 (5 bases each). Trimming cost V 6 bases and J 1 base, with 10 bases left between them. Germline V gene sequence: CDR1 MNHNY, CDR2 SVGAGI (reference sequence). There are 13 residues in the CDR3. The CDR3 protein is CASRAGASYEQYF. DNA of the CDR3: TGTGCCAGCAGGGCCGGGGCTTCCTACGAGCAGTACTTC.

The DNA of the CDR3 is TGTGCCAGTACCACACTTTCGGGGGCCGGGGAGCTGTTTTTT. Residues: CASTTLSGAGELFF. V is TRBV19 and J is TRBJ2-2; possible D gene TRBD2, 6 bases. CDR1 and CDR2 from the germline V gene are LNHDA and SQIVND (reference sequence). V lost 7 bases and J 6 bases, leaving 15 bases between the germline ends. There are 14 residues in the CDR3.